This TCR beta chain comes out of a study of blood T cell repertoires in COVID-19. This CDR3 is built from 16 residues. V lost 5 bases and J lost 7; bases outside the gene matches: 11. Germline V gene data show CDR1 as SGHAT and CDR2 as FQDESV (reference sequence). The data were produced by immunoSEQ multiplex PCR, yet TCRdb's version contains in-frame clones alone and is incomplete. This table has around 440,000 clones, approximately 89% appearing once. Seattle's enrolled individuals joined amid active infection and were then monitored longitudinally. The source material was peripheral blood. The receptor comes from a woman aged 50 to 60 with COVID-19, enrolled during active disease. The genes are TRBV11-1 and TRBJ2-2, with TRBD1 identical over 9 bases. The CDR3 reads CASSPRTGVIIGELFF. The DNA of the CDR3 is TGTGCCAGCAGCCCCCGGACAGGGGTGATCATCGGGGAGCTGTTTTTT.